This entry lists 10 T cell receptor beta chains sequenced from one sample in a study of cytomegalovirus exposure and HLA in healthy donors. Here immunoSEQ multiplex PCR was the method, and the copy in TCRdb shows in-frame clones only, minus some. The profile covers over 250,000 clones, with approximately 90% appearing a single time and over 1% taken by the ten largest. The sample consisted of PBMCs. The receptors originated from a woman in her twenties or thirties in good health and CMV-seropositive.

The rearrangement joins TRBV2 to TRBJ2-1; TRBD2 matches at 9 bases. The J segment lost 4 bases and the V segment lost 7 bases, leaving 5 bases of the junction unmatched. The V gene's germline CDR1 is SNHLY and CDR2 FYNNEI. The CDR3 has 14 residues. CDR3 nucleotides: TGTGCCAGCAAAACGACTAGCGGATACAATGAGCAGTTCTTC. It translates to CASKTTSGYNEQFF. The full variable domain, rest sourced from reference TRBV2 and TRBJ2-1, is EPEVTQTPSHQVTQMGQEVILRCVPISNHLYFYWYRQILGQKVEFLVSFYNNEISEKSEIFDDQFSVERPDGSNFTLKIRSTKLEDSAMYFCASKTTSGYNEQFFGPGTRLTVL.

The V and J genes are TRBV25-1 and TRBJ2-7, with 8 bases fitting TRBD1. Germline trimming cut 10 bases from V and 2 bases from J; bases unmatched to any gene: 7. The germline CDR1 and CDR2 sequences are MGHDK and SYGVNS. This CDR3 spans 13 amino acids. The CDR3: CATSDRAAYEQYF. DNA of the CDR3: TGTGCCACTTCGGACAGGGCCGCCTACGAGCAGTACTTC.

This clone was picked up one time. The rearrangement uses TRBV28 and TRBJ1-2, with D uncertain. The CDR3 is 18 residues long. CDR1 is MDHEN and CDR2 is SYDVKM in the germline V gene. V was trimmed by 3 bases and J by 7 bases, leaving 27 bases between them. CDR3 nucleotide sequence: TGTGCCAGCAGTTTGATCGGCGTCGAAGCCGGCAGTCTCCGTGGCTACACCTTC. This encodes CASSLIGVEAGSLRGYTF.

V usage is TRBV18 and J usage is TRBJ1-1; D is perhaps TRBD1 (6 bases). Germline loops: CDR1 KGHSH, CDR2 LQKENI. With 5 bases removed from V and 3 bases from J, the gap between germline ends came to 16 bases. The CDR3 loop spans 15 amino acids. CDR3 sequence: CASSTSGGADTEAFF. The DNA for the CDR3 is TGTGCCAGCTCAACCTCCGGGGGCGCAGACACTGAAGCTTTCTTT.

V and J are TRBV11-2 and TRBJ2-7; D call uncertain. There are 14 residues in the CDR3. Trimming took off 0 bases at V and 0 bases at J, with 6 bases between the two ends. Germline-derived CDR1 and CDR2 are SGHAT and FQNNGV. The CDR3 loop is CASSLERTSYEQYF. In DNA, the CDR3 is TGTGCCAGCAGCTTAGAGCGGACCTCCTACGAGCAGTACTTC.

The chain uses TRBV27 and TRBJ2-7; 7 bases align to TRBD1. Germline-derived CDR1 and CDR2 are MNHEY and SMNVEV (reference sequence). Unmatched junction bases numbered 6, after V lost 5 bases and J lost 5 bases. The CDR3 has 13 residues. The CDR3 loop reads CASSKGTAHEQYF. As DNA, the CDR3 is TGTGCCAGCAGTAAGGGGACAGCCCACGAGCAGTACTTC.

The V and J genes are TRBV5-1 and TRBJ2-5; the D is unclear. V was pared by 0 bases and J by 4 bases, with 16 bases between. The CDR3 contains 16 residues. In germline, CDR1 is SGHRS, CDR2 YFSETQ. CDR3 sequence: CASSLALLGIGETQYF. CDR3 coding DNA: TGCGCCAGCAGCTTGGCCTTATTAGGGATTGGAGAGACCCAGTACTTC.

This clone was counted only a few times. The chain recombines TRBV7-3 with TRBJ1-2; D is perhaps TRBD1 (6 bases). This CDR3 has 12 residues. Germline V gives CDR1 SGHTA, CDR2 FQGTGA. V lost 4 bases, J lost 8 bases, and 11 bases lay in between. CDR3 sequence reads: CASSSGGGGYTF. CDR3 DNA: TGTGCCAGCAGCTCGGGAGGGGGAGGCTACACCTTC.

This chain uses TRBV9 with TRBJ1-2; D is unclear. The CDR3 spans 16 residues. The germline gives CDR1 SGDLS, CDR2 YYNGEE. With 7 bases removed from V and 5 bases from J, the gap between germline ends came to 24 bases. CDR3 sequence: CASHAARAGLGYGYTF. In nucleotides, the CDR3 is TGTGCCAGCCACGCGGCGAGAGCAGGACTAGGTTATGGCTACACCTTC.

The rearrangement joins TRBV7-8 to TRBJ2-7, with D possibly TRBD1 on 6 matching bases. The CDR3 runs 13 residues. Germline loops: CDR1 SGHVS, CDR2 FQNEAQ. The V gene lost 4 bases and the J gene lost 3 bases, with 10 bases spanning the gap. CDR3 loop: CASSSRDNYEQYF. DNA for the CDR3: TGTGCCAGCAGCTCCCGGGACAACTACGAGCAGTACTTC. The complete variable domain, with remaining parts taken from reference TRBV7-8 and TRBJ2-7, reads GAGVSQSPRYKVAKRGQDVALRCDPISGHVSLFWYQQALGQGPEFLTYFQNEAQLDKSGLPSDRFFAERPEGSVSTLKIQRTQQEDSAVYLCASSSRDNYEQYFGPGTRLTVT.